These 8 T cell receptor beta chains were sequenced from one sample in a study of cytomegalovirus exposure and HLA in healthy donors. Data came from immunoSEQ multiplex PCR; TCRdb stores just in-frame clones and leaves some out. The sample includes about 56,000 clones, 93% seen only once; the top ten take around 5.8%. Source material: PBMCs. The receptors were sampled from a woman in her late teens or twenties in good health and CMV-seronegative.

The chain uses TRBV10-3 and TRBJ2-1, with D possibly TRBD2 on 6 matching bases. This CDR3 region has 15 residues. The ends were cut back, 4 bases at V and 2 bases at J, with 12 bases in the middle. Germline-derived CDR1 and CDR2 are ENHRY and SYGVKD. CDR3 in amino acids: CAISVTGEAYNEQFF. CDR3 DNA: TGTGCCATCAGTGTGACGGGGGAGGCCTACAATGAGCAGTTCTTC.

This clone was recorded only once. The chain employs TRBV25-1 and TRBJ1-1, with D uncertain. Trimming shortened V by 1 base and J by 1 base, and 10 bases separated the two germline ends. The CDR3 consists of 15 residues. Per germline, CDR1 MGHDK and CDR2 SYGVNS. In DNA, the CDR3 is TGTGCCAGCAGTGAATCCGGAGGAAAGAACACTGAAGCTTTCTTT. As protein: CASSESGGKNTEAFF.

This clone has only a few counts. The gene calls are TRBV29-1 and TRBJ1-1; the D gene is possibly TRBD1 (5 bases). Germline CDR1 reads SQVTM; CDR2 reads ANQGSEA. The CDR3 loop spans 13 amino acids. Trimming removed 7 bases from V and 5 bases from J, with 17 bases in between. The CDR3 protein is CSGRSREGTEAFF. The CDR3 DNA is TGCAGCGGGAGGAGTAGGGAGGGGACTGAAGCTTTCTTT.

This sequence joins TRBV5-4 and TRBJ1-1; D not certain. The CDR3 spans 14 residues. Per the germline V gene, CDR1 is SGHNT and CDR2 is YYREEE (reference sequence). V gave up 3 bases and J gave up 1 base, with 10 bases separating them. The CDR3 reads CASSSAEENTEAFF. For the CDR3, the DNA is TGTGCCAGCAGCTCGGCAGAGGAGAACACTGAAGCTTTCTTT.

This clone was observed a single time. The chain has TRBV15 and TRBJ1-1; possibly TRBD1 for D (6 bases). Trimming cost V 4 bases and J 5 bases, with 11 bases left between them. The CDR3 length is 13 residues. Germline V lookup: CDR1 LNHNV, CDR2 YYDKDF (reference sequence). DNA for the CDR3: TGTGCCACCAGCATAGGCCAGGGGACTGAAGCTTTCTTT. Its translation is CATSIGQGTEAFF.

The rearrangement uses TRBV7-2 and TRBJ1-2; perhaps TRBD1 as D (6 bases). V was pared by 1 base and J by 8 bases, with 14 bases between. The V gene's germline CDR1 is SGHTA and CDR2 FQGNSA. The CDR3 is 14 residues long. CDR3: CASSLGITGRGYTF. As DNA, the CDR3 is TGTGCCAGCAGCTTAGGAATAACAGGGCGCGGCTACACCTTC.

The J gene is TRBJ1-2, the V gene TRBV7-8; D remains unclear. There are 14 residues in the CDR3. Trimming shortened V by 1 base and J by 5 bases, and 11 bases separated the two germline ends. Germline assignment: CDR1 SGHVS and CDR2 FQNEAQ. CDR3 DNA: TGTGCCAGCAGCTTAGTGTTAGAGGATTATGGCTACACCTTC. Translating gives CASSLVLEDYGYTF.

This clone was seen just once. The V call is TRBV29-1, the J call TRBJ2-1, with 8 nucleotides matching TRBD1. CDR3 length: 16 amino acids. Germline-derived CDR1 and CDR2 are SQVTM and ANQGSEA. V lost 6 bases, J lost 0 bases, and 10 bases stayed unmatched. CDR3: CSVKDIGTGSYNEQFF. For the CDR3, the DNA is TGCAGCGTGAAGGATATCGGGACAGGCTCCTACAATGAGCAGTTCTTC.